These 10 T cell receptor beta chains were sequenced from one sample in a study of T cells in narcolepsy. Data came from immunoSEQ multiplex PCR; TCRdb stores just in-frame clones and leaves some out. Of around 30,000 clones listed, around 80% are singletons. Sequencing input: CD45RA- memory CD4+ T cells from PBMCs. The receptor source for this set is a human donor with narcolepsy.

This clone was counted a few times. V usage is TRBV5-4 and J usage is TRBJ2-5; a weak D match, TRBD2 (6 bases). In germline, CDR1 is SGHNT, CDR2 YYREEE (reference sequence). V lost 4 bases and J 2 bases, leaving 18 bases between the germline ends. The CDR3 is made up of 16 amino acids. Here the CDR3 reads CASSRDLRDAQETQYF. The CDR3 DNA sequence: TGTGCCAGCAGCCGAGACTTGCGGGACGCTCAAGAGACCCAGTACTTC.

The chain has TRBV11-3 and TRBJ1-1, with TRBD1 as a possible D gene (5 bases). This CDR3 spans 14 amino acids. V lost 0 bases, J lost 1 base, and 6 bases lay in between. Germline-derived CDR1 and CDR2 are SGHNT and YENEEA. The DNA for the CDR3 is TGTGCCAGCAGCTTAGACAGGGCGAACACTGAAGCTTTCTTT. This translates into CASSLDRANTEAFF.

This clone appeared a single time. The genes are TRBV11-2 and TRBJ2-3, with TRBD2 identical over 8 bases. After removal of 1 base from V and 2 bases from J, the junction contained 5 bases not matched to a gene. Germline CDR1 and CDR2: SGHAT and FQNNGV. This CDR3 is 16 amino acids long. The CDR3 loop reads CASSLAGGINTDTQYF. DNA of the CDR3: TGTGCCAGCAGCTTAGCGGGGGGGATTAACACAGATACGCAGTATTTT.

The chain recombines TRBV5-1 with TRBJ1-2; D perhaps matches TRBD1 (6 bases). With 0 bases removed from V and 4 bases from J, the gap between germline ends came to 13 bases. Germline lookup yields CDR1 SGHRS and CDR2 YFSETQ. CDR3 size: 15 residues. CDR3 protein: CASSLEGGVLYGYTF. DNA for the CDR3: TGCGCCAGCAGCTTGGAGGGGGGCGTCCTCTATGGCTACACCTTC.

This rearrangement joins TRBV6-5 to TRBJ2-7; 7 bases fit TRBD2. The CDR3 is 13 amino acids. Germline lookup yields CDR1 MNHEY and CDR2 SVGAGI. Trimming removed 7 bases from V and 2 bases from J; junction bases left unmatched: 5. CDR3 in DNA: TGTGCCAGCAAAAGCGGGGCCCCCTACGAGCAGTACTTC. Translating it yields CASKSGAPYEQYF.

This sequence joins TRBV18 and TRBJ2-2; no firm D call. Germline V CDR1 and CDR2: KGHSH, LQKENI. Deletions cut 1 base from V and 3 bases from J, with 9 bases between. The CDR3 totals 15 residues. CDR3 bases: TGTGCCAGCTCACCACTGGCAGTTTACACCGGGGAGCTGTTTTTT. Translating gives CASSPLAVYTGELFF.

The chain carries TRBV25-1 and TRBJ2-1; perhaps TRBD2 as D (6 bases). V was shortened by 1 base and J by 1 base, with 11 bases between the two germline ends. Looked up from germline, CDR1 is MGHDK and CDR2 is SYGVNS. The CDR3 length is 16 residues. This chain's CDR3 is CASSEWRGASYNEQFF. The CDR3 DNA is TGTGCCAGCAGTGAATGGCGGGGAGCTTCCTACAATGAGCAGTTCTTC.

The rearrangement uses TRBV19 and TRBJ2-7; perhaps D is TRBD1 or TRBD2 (6 bases each). The CDR3 totals 15 residues. CDR1 is LNHDA, CDR2 SQIVND, per germline (reference sequence). The ends were cut back, 1 base at V and 4 bases at J, with 14 bases in the middle. The CDR3 bases are TGTGCCAGTAGTATAGGGGGGGCGGCCGAATACGAGCAGTACTTC. As protein: CASSIGGAAEYEQYF.

The V call is TRBV6-1, the J call TRBJ1-2, with TRBD1 matching over 8 bases. The ends lost 7 bases at V and 5 bases at J; junction bases unmatched: 6. Germline CDR1 is MNHNS and CDR2 is SASEGT. The CDR3 sequence is 13 residues long. CDR3 coding DNA: TGTGCCAGCAAGAACAGGGGGTGGTATGGCTACACCTTC. Amino acid sequence: CASKNRGWYGYTF.

This clone is a singleton in its sample. The chain links TRBV30 to TRBJ2-1; tentatively, D is TRBD2 (6 bases). Deletions cut 1 base from V and 7 bases from J, with 14 bases between. Looked up from germline, CDR1 is GTSNPN and CDR2 is SVGIG (reference sequence). The CDR3 runs to 14 residues. CDR3 in amino acids: CAWSDPGRLNEQFF. CDR3 DNA: TGTGCCTGGAGTGACCCCGGGAGACTAAATGAGCAGTTCTTC.